This is a list of T cell receptor beta chains from one sample in a study of CD8 T cells in ankylosing spondylitis. One entry per CDR3 protein results from TCRdb running MiXCR on the 5' RACE reads. The sample shows 750,000 to 850,000 distinct CDR3 sequences, roughly 12% of them seen only once. The sequenced material came from blood, either unsorted or a sorted T cell fraction (not recorded which). These receptors originate from a male donor with ankylosing spondylitis. Each CDR3 is given with its conserved first and last residue. A D gene is named only where the DNA matches it firmly. Rows may omit the clone size; those that give it use once, few, many or a size class.

DNA: TGTGCCAGCAAGATCCAAGACCCCGGGGAGCTGTTTTTT
CDR3: CASKIQDPGELFF
D: .
V: TRBV7-9
J: TRBJ2-2
size: .

DNA: TGCAGTGCCCCACCGAGGACAGGGTACACTAATTCACCCCTCCACTTT
CDR3: CSAPPRTGYTNSPLHF
D: TRBD1
V: TRBV20-1
J: TRBJ1-6
size: many

DNA: TGCAGTGCTAGACCCGACAGAAATCTCTACGAGCAGTACTTC
CDR3: CSARPDRNLYEQYF
D: .
V: TRBV20-1
J: TRBJ2-7
size: few

DNA: TGTGCCAGCAGCCTGACAAGAATCCACAATGAGCAGTTCTTC
CDR3: CASSLTRIHNEQFF
D: .
V: TRBV21-1
J: TRBJ2-1
size: few

DNA: TGCGCCAGCAGTGAGGAGGGGAGGGGGGCCAACGTCCTGACTTTC
CDR3: CASSEEGRGANVLTF
D: .
V: TRBV10-2
J: TRBJ2-6
size: .

DNA: TGCGCCAGCAGGGGGATTAGGAGCACAGATACGCAGTATTTT
CDR3: CASRGIRSTDTQYF
D: .
V: TRBV5-1
J: TRBJ2-3
size: .

DNA: TGCGCCAGCAGCCAAGAAAGTAATTTGTGGTGGAATGAGCAGTTCTTC
CDR3: CASSQESNLWWNEQFF
D: .
V: TRBV4-3
J: TRBJ2-1
size: .

DNA: TGCGCCAGCAGCTTGACGACTAGTACGTCCAATGAGCAGTTCTTC
CDR3: CASSLTTSTSNEQFF
D: .
V: TRBV5-1
J: TRBJ2-1
size: few

DNA: TGCAGCGTGGGGACAGGGGCTCCCTACGAGCAGTACTTC
CDR3: CSVGTGAPYEQYF
D: TRBD1
V: TRBV29-1
J: TRBJ2-7
size: many

DNA: TGTACCCGCAGTCCCGAAGGACCGGGACTAGGTAGTTTTAACGGGGAGCTGTTTTTT
CDR3: CTRSPEGPGLGSFNGELFF
D: TRBD2
V: TRBV2
J: TRBJ2-2
size: .

DNA: TGTGCCAGCGGGGGTGGGGGCGAGAGCTCCTACAATGAGCAGTTCTTC
CDR3: CASGGGGESSYNEQFF
D: .
V: TRBV7-9
J: TRBJ2-1
size: few

DNA: TGTGCCATCAGTGAACAGGGAGAGACCCAGTACTTC
CDR3: CAISEQGETQYF
D: .
V: TRBV10-3
J: TRBJ2-5
size: .

DNA: TGCGCCAGCAGCTTAGGGATACCCAGGGCACTGTTTTTT
CDR3: CASSLGIPRALFF
D: .
V: TRBV5-1
J: TRBJ1-4
size: .

DNA: TGTGCCAGCGCTCCGGGGGGATTGGGGGAGACCCAGTACTTC
CDR3: CASAPGGLGETQYF
D: TRBD2
V: TRBV7-3
J: TRBJ2-5
size: .

DNA: TGTGCCATCAGTGAGCGGGGTTCAGAGACCCAGTACTTC
CDR3: CAISERGSETQYF
D: .
V: TRBV10-3
J: TRBJ2-5
size: many

DNA: TGCAGTGCTGTTAAGGGAGGGCCGGTCGAGGATACGCAGTATTTT
CDR3: CSAVKGGPVEDTQYF
D: TRBD2
V: TRBV20-1
J: TRBJ2-3
size: .

DNA: TGCGCCAGCAGCTTGTCATCGGGGATAGGCTATGGCTACACCTTC
CDR3: CASSLSSGIGYGYTF
D: .
V: TRBV5-1
J: TRBJ1-2
size: .

DNA: TGTGCCAGCAGTGGCAGCGGGGCCACCACCGGGGAGCTGTTTTTT
CDR3: CASSGSGATTGELFF
D: TRBD2
V: TRBV2
J: TRBJ2-2
size: .

DNA: TGTGCCAGCAGCTCGCATAGCGGGAGTGCGTACAATGAGCAGTTCTTC
CDR3: CASSSHSGSAYNEQFF
D: TRBD2
V: TRBV7-9
J: TRBJ2-1
size: .

DNA: TGTGCCAGCAGTACCAAAAACTACGAGCAGTACTTC
CDR3: CASSTKNYEQYF
D: .
V: TRBV27
J: TRBJ2-7
size: few

DNA: TGTGCCATCAGTGAGCTTTTGACAGCTAGCACAGATACGCAGTATTTT
CDR3: CAISELLTASTDTQYF
D: .
V: TRBV10-3
J: TRBJ2-3
size: few

DNA: TGTGCCAGCAGTAGACGGATGGGAGAGACCCAGTACTTC
CDR3: CASSRRMGETQYF
D: .
V: TRBV28
J: TRBJ2-5
size: few

DNA: TGCGCCAGCAGCTTGGTTGCCGGATCGTTGGAGCAGTACTTC
CDR3: CASSLVAGSLEQYF
D: .
V: TRBV5-1
J: TRBJ2-7
size: few

DNA: TGCGCCAGCACCTTTGAGATAGACAGGACCTACGAGCAGTACTTC
CDR3: CASTFEIDRTYEQYF
D: .
V: TRBV5-1
J: TRBJ2-7
size: few

DNA: TGCGCCAGCAGGAGCCTGGGACAGGGGATCGATGAGCAGTTCTTC
CDR3: CASRSLGQGIDEQFF
D: TRBD1
V: TRBV5-1
J: TRBJ2-1
size: few

DNA: TGCAGTGCTAGAGTTTCGGGAAACTATGGCTACACCTTC
CDR3: CSARVSGNYGYTF
D: .
V: TRBV20-1
J: TRBJ1-2
size: .

DNA: TGTGCCAGCAGCCAAGAAGACTGGAAAGGACAGGGAGGTGAAAAACTGTTTTTT
CDR3: CASSQEDWKGQGGEKLFF
D: TRBD1
V: TRBV4-2
J: TRBJ1-4
size: few

DNA: TGTGCCAGCAGTCAGGGACTAGTTAATAACTTC
CDR3: CASSQGLVNNF
D: TRBD2
V: TRBV12-3/TRBV12-4
J: TRBJ2-7
size: many

DNA: TGTGCCAGCAGAATCTACAATGAGCAGTTCTTC
CDR3: CASRIYNEQFF
D: .
V: TRBV28
J: TRBJ2-1
size: many

DNA: TGTGCCACCAGTGATCTCCAGGGCGGGGGAGAGACCCAGTACTTC
CDR3: CATSDLQGGGETQYF
D: TRBD2
V: TRBV24-1
J: TRBJ2-5
size: many

DNA: TGCGCCAGCAGCTTCGGGAGACAGGCGTTCTACGAGCAGTACTTC
CDR3: CASSFGRQAFYEQYF
D: .
V: TRBV5-1
J: TRBJ2-7
size: .

DNA: TGCGCCAGCAGCTTGGAAACGAACACCGGGGAGCTGTTTTTT
CDR3: CASSLETNTGELFF
D: .
V: TRBV5-1
J: TRBJ2-2
size: many

DNA: TGCAGTGCTAGAGTCGGGGGGGAGCCCCAGCATTTT
CDR3: CSARVGGEPQHF
D: .
V: TRBV20-1
J: TRBJ1-5
size: few

DNA: TGTGCCAGCAGTCTTCCGGGACTAGCGGGGAAGAAGACCCAGTACTTC
CDR3: CASSLPGLAGKKTQYF
D: TRBD2
V: TRBV28
J: TRBJ2-5
size: few

DNA: TGCAGCGTTGGGGTACAGACTAACTATGGCTACACCTTC
CDR3: CSVGVQTNYGYTF
D: .
V: TRBV29-1
J: TRBJ1-2
size: few

DNA: TGCAGCGTTGAAAACCCTATAGCCTCGGGCACTGAAGCTTTCTTT
CDR3: CSVENPIASGTEAFF
D: .
V: TRBV29-1
J: TRBJ1-1
size: few

DNA: TGTGCCAGCAGTCCAGGGACGTGGGAGACCCAGTACTTC
CDR3: CASSPGTWETQYF
D: .
V: TRBV28
J: TRBJ2-5
size: .

DNA: TGTGCCAGCAGTAAAAGCGGGGGAGAGCAGTTCTTC
CDR3: CASSKSGGEQFF
D: TRBD2
V: TRBV12-3/TRBV12-4
J: TRBJ2-1
size: .

DNA: TGCGCCAGCAGCCAACATTTAATACGGGCCCAGTACTTC
CDR3: CASSQHLIRAQYF
D: .
V: TRBV4-1
J: TRBJ2-5
size: .

DNA: TGTGCCAGCAGATTCGGGGGTGCCTCCTATGGCTACACCTTC
CDR3: CASRFGGASYGYTF
D: .
V: TRBV7-2
J: TRBJ1-2
size: few

DNA: TGCGCCAGCAGCACTCCCGGGAAAACCTACGAGCAGTACTTC
CDR3: CASSTPGKTYEQYF
D: .
V: TRBV4-1
J: TRBJ2-7
size: .

DNA: TGCAGTGCTAGGTCTGGACTCCACAATGAGCAGTTCTTC
CDR3: CSARSGLHNEQFF
D: .
V: TRBV20-1
J: TRBJ2-1
size: .

DNA: TGCGCCAGCAGCCATGGACAGGGGGCAATCACTGAAGCTTTCTTT
CDR3: CASSHGQGAITEAFF
D: TRBD1
V: TRBV5-1
J: TRBJ1-1
size: .

DNA: TGTGCCACCAGCAGAGATTGGGGACAGGGGGCAATCCGTAGCACAGATACGCAGTATTTT
CDR3: CATSRDWGQGAIRSTDTQYF
D: TRBD1
V: TRBV15
J: TRBJ2-3
size: .

DNA: TGTGCCAGCAGCTACACCACGAACACTGAAGCTTTCTTT
CDR3: CASSYTTNTEAFF
D: .
V: TRBV14
J: TRBJ1-1
size: few

DNA: TGTGCCAGCAGCTTAACTACGGGACAGGGAGCAGATACGCAGTATTTT
CDR3: CASSLTTGQGADTQYF
D: TRBD1
V: TRBV5-6
J: TRBJ2-3
size: .

DNA: TGTGCCAGCAGTTACGTGATAGGGCAGGAGACCCAGTACTTC
CDR3: CASSYVIGQETQYF
D: .
V: TRBV6-5
J: TRBJ2-5
size: few

DNA: TGCAGCGTTACGAGGGACAGGGGAGGATGGCAGTACTTC
CDR3: CSVTRDRGGWQYF
D: TRBD1
V: TRBV29-1
J: TRBJ2-7
size: .

DNA: TGTGCCAGCAGCCCGGGACAGGGAGGTTCAGAGACCCAGTACTTC
CDR3: CASSPGQGGSETQYF
D: TRBD1
V: TRBV11-3
J: TRBJ2-5
size: .

DNA: TGCAGTGCCAGCCCTGGGTCGGTGGTAAAGACCCAGTACTTC
CDR3: CSASPGSVVKTQYF
D: .
V: TRBV20-1
J: TRBJ2-5
size: .

DNA: TGTGCCAGCAGCCCCCGAGGAAGGGGCAAGGAGCAGTACTTC
CDR3: CASSPRGRGKEQYF
D: .
V: TRBV9
J: TRBJ2-7
size: .

DNA: TGCAGTGCTCGCCAGGACAGGGGTTTTTTGGCTTTCTTT
CDR3: CSARQDRGFLAFF
D: TRBD1
V: TRBV20-1
J: TRBJ1-1
size: few

DNA: TGCAGTGCTAGAGCTCCGTCCGATGAGCAGTTCTTC
CDR3: CSARAPSDEQFF
D: .
V: TRBV20-1
J: TRBJ2-1
size: .

DNA: TGTGCCAGCAGCCAAGAACCCCAGGGGAGCGGGAGGCCAGATACGCAGTATTTT
CDR3: CASSQEPQGSGRPDTQYF
D: TRBD2
V: TRBV4-2
J: TRBJ2-3
size: few

DNA: TGTGCCAGCAGTGCGGGGGGGCCGAGGAGCAATCAGCCCCAGCATTTT
CDR3: CASSAGGPRSNQPQHF
D: .
V: TRBV6-1
J: TRBJ1-5
size: .

DNA: TGTGCCAGCAGCTTAACGGGGGCATCCAATAATTCACCCCTCCACTTT
CDR3: CASSLTGASNNSPLHF
D: .
V: TRBV7-3
J: TRBJ1-6
size: few

DNA: TGTGCCACCAGTGATTCCAGCGACAGGTCCCTTGCAACTAATGAAAAACTGTTTTTT
CDR3: CATSDSSDRSLATNEKLFF
D: .
V: TRBV24-1
J: TRBJ1-4
size: .

DNA: TGCGCCAGCAGCTTGGCCCCACGGGGAGCTAACTATGGCTACACCTTC
CDR3: CASSLAPRGANYGYTF
D: .
V: TRBV5-1
J: TRBJ1-2
size: .